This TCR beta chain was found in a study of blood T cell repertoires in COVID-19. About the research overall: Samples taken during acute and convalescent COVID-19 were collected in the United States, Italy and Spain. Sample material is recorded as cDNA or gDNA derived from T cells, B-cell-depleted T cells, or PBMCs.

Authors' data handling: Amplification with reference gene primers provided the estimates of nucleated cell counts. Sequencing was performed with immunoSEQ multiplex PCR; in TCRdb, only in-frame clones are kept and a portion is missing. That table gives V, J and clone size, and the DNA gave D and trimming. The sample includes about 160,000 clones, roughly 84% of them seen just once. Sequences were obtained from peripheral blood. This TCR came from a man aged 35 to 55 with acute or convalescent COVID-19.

The CDR3 DNA reads TGCGCCAGCAGCCCTGAGGTACAACCTAACTATGGCTACACCTTC. Translation: CASSPEVQPNYGYTF. The chain recombines TRBV4-1 with TRBJ1-2; D call uncertain. Per the germline V gene, CDR1 is MGHRA and CDR2 is YSYEKL. The germline V and J ends were trimmed by 4 bases and 0 bases, with 12 bases remaining between them. CDR3 length equals 15 residues.